The T cell receptor (beta chain) under discussion was sequenced for a study of T cells in Graves' hyperthyroidism and ophthalmopathy. V dropped 3 bases and J dropped 7 bases, with 9 bases sitting between them. CDR1 LGHDT and CDR2 YNNKEL come from the germline V gene (reference sequence). This CDR3 has 13 residues. Those with hyperthyroidism were 18 to 65 years old, newly diagnosed, and ill for under 2 months. Those patients with uncontrolled infection, other autoimmune disease, pregnancy or lactation were excluded. TCR beta CDR3 sequences were amplified from RNA transcripts. Carried out on the TCR CDR3, a first-round RT-PCR used the HTBI primer set. From the multiplex PCR reads, TCRdb called clonotypes with MiXCR, one entry per CDR3 protein. The table includes 600,000 or so distinct CDR3 sequences, approximately 44% detected once.

V and J are TRBV3-1 and TRBJ2-2, with D possibly TRBD1 on 6 matching bases. Sequenced: peripheral blood or thyroid tissue (not recorded which). The sequence was obtained from a woman between 18 and 29 years old with Graves' hyperthyroidism. The DNA of the CDR3 is TGTGCCAGCAGCCAGTACAGGGACGGGGAGCTGTTTTTT. Translating it yields CASSQYRDGELFF.